The 11 T cell receptor beta chains given below trace back to one sample, sequenced in a study of OX40 agonist ivuxolimab in advanced cancers. Measured with immunoSEQ multiplex PCR; TCRdb has only the in-frame clones, and not every one. The sample holds tens of thousands of clones, about 88% seen once. Source: CD4+ or CD8+ T cells sorted from blood, taken in a trial of the OX40 agonist ivuxolimab. Receptor source: an adult with an advanced solid tumor such as melanoma, head and neck, liver or kidney cancer.

This rearrangement joins TRBV19 to TRBJ2-2; 8 bases line up with TRBD1. The CDR3 is 15 amino acids. V dropped 6 bases and J dropped 5; count of bases not matched to a gene: 8. Germline CDR1 and CDR2: LNHDA and SQIVND (reference sequence). The CDR3: CASSLQGARTGELFF. CDR3 DNA: TGTGCCAGTAGCCTTCAGGGGGCCCGGACCGGGGAGCTGTTTTTT. The whole variable domain, filled in from reference TRBV19 and TRBJ2-2, reads DGGITQSPKYLFRKEGQNVTLSCEQNLNHDAMYWYRQDPGQGLRLIYYSQIVNDFQKGDIAEGYSVSREKKESFPLTVTSAQKNPTAFYLCASSLQGARTGELFFGEGSRLTVL.

The chain carries TRBV27 and TRBJ2-1, with 10 bases fitting TRBD2. CDR3 length equals 16 residues. After removal of 6 bases from V and 1 base from J, the junction contained 6 bases not matched to a gene. Looked up from germline, CDR1 is MNHEY and CDR2 is SMNVEV (reference sequence). The CDR3 DNA reads as TGTGCCAGCAGATCCCCTAGCGGGAGATCCTACAATGAGCAGTTCTTC. This codes for CASRSPSGRSYNEQFF.

This chain links TRBV10-3 with TRBJ1-3; D unresolved. This CDR3 spans 17 amino acids. V dropped 1 base and J dropped 0 bases, with 13 bases sitting between them. The germline gives CDR1 ENHRY, CDR2 SYGVKD. The CDR3 reads CAISEWADQSSGNTIYF. The CDR3 nucleotides read TGTGCCATCAGTGAGTGGGCAGATCAGAGCTCTGGAAACACCATATATTTT.

The genes are TRBV2 and TRBJ2-5; TRBD1 is a possible D gene (6 bases). V shed 7 bases and J shed 0 bases, with 12 bases lying between them. This CDR3 region has 14 residues. CDR1 and CDR2 from the germline V gene are SNHLY and FYNNEI. In DNA form, the CDR3 reads TGTGCCAGCACCCGAAGGGACAACCAAGAGACCCAGTACTTC. Its protein is CASTRRDNQETQYF.

The V gene is TRBV5-4, the J gene TRBJ1-1; unclear D gene. The CDR3 length is 14 residues. Per the germline V gene, CDR1 is SGHNT and CDR2 is YYREEE (reference sequence). V lost 2 bases to trimming and J lost 1 base, with 9 bases between them. As DNA, the CDR3 is TGTGCCAGCAGCTTTGCTGGAAAGAACACTGAAGCTTTCTTT. Its protein product is CASSFAGKNTEAFF.

The V gene is TRBV9, the J gene TRBJ1-1, with TRBD1 identical over 7 bases. This CDR3 is 15 amino acids long. Germline loops: CDR1 SGDLS, CDR2 YYNGEE. The J segment lost 5 bases and the V segment lost 2 bases, leaving 9 bases of the junction unmatched. CDR3 in amino acids: CASSVTDRVRTEAFF. The CDR3 region has the DNA TGTGCCAGCAGCGTCACTGACAGGGTGCGTACTGAAGCTTTCTTT.

The V and J genes are TRBV7-9 and TRBJ2-2; possible D gene TRBD2, 5 bases. Germline CDR1 reads SEHNR; CDR2 reads FQNEAQ (reference sequence). Trimming shortened V by 5 bases and J by 2 bases, and 9 bases separated the two germline ends. The CDR3 has 14 amino acids. CDR3 loop: CASSMTTNTGELFF. CDR3 sequence (DNA): TGTGCCAGCAGCATGACTACCAACACCGGGGAGCTGTTTTTT.

The chain is built from TRBV27 and TRBJ1-3; D ambiguous. Trimming stripped 4 bases from V and 0 bases from J, with 7 bases between. From germline, CDR1 is MNHEY and CDR2 SMNVEV (reference sequence). The CDR3 is 14 amino acids. This CDR3 is CASSSVLSGNTIYF. CDR3 DNA: TGTGCCAGCAGTTCCGTCCTCTCTGGAAACACCATATATTTT.

The chain combines TRBV28 with TRBJ2-7, with 7 bases identical to TRBD2. From germline, CDR1 is MDHEN and CDR2 SYDVKM. V lost 2 bases and J lost 9; bases outside the gene matches: 25. The CDR3 is made up of 19 amino acids. The CDR3 here is CASSLDFSPLAEDLLGQYF. CDR3 coding DNA: TGTGCCAGCAGTTTAGATTTTTCCCCGCTAGCGGAAGACCTACTTGGGCAGTACTTC.

The chain couples TRBV25-1 to TRBJ2-4, with TRBD1 matching 9 bases. V was pared by 5 bases and J by 1 base, with 6 bases of the junction left unmatched. This CDR3 is 16 amino acids long. Germline V gives CDR1 MGHDK, CDR2 SYGVNS. In nucleotides, the CDR3 is TGTGCCAGCAGTTCCGGGACAGGGACGGCCAAAAACATTCAGTACTTC. Encoded protein: CASSSGTGTAKNIQYF.

V gene TRBV11-2 combines with J gene TRBJ2-3; 8 bases fit TRBD1. The germline gives CDR1 SGHAT, CDR2 FQNNGV. The CDR3 has 15 amino acids. The V segment lost 5 bases and the J segment 2 bases; nucleotides outside the gene matches: 6. CDR3 DNA sequence: TGTGCCAGCAGCCTTGACAGGGGAGACACAGATACGCAGTATTTT. This codes for CASSLDRGDTDTQYF. The full variable domain, completed using reference TRBV11-2 and TRBJ2-3, is EAGVAQSPRYKIIEKRQSVAFWCNPISGHATLYWYQQILGQGPKLLIQFQNNGVVDDSQLPKDRFSAERLKGVDSTLKIQPAKLEDSAVYLCASSLDRGDTDTQYFGPGTRLTVL.